Each of the 9 T cell receptor beta chains below was sequenced from the same sample in a study of cytomegalovirus exposure and HLA in healthy donors. A multiplex PCR was run with 60 Vbeta primers and 13 Jbeta primers. The method was immunoSEQ multiplex PCR; TCRdb's version includes in-frame clones alone and lacks a portion of them. This table holds some 120,000 clones, 75% to 85% found once. The sample was PBMCs. These TCRs come from a man aged 18 to 29 in good health and CMV-seronegative.

The chain has TRBV2 and TRBJ1-2; D gene ambiguous. V was shortened by 2 bases and J by 8 bases, with 9 bases between the two germline ends. The CDR3 is 12 amino acids. The germline gives CDR1 SNHLY, CDR2 FYNNEI. CDR3 DNA sequence: TGTGCCAGCAGTGAATCAGGAAAAGGCTACACCTTC. Encoded protein: CASSESGKGYTF.

The chain carries TRBV9 and TRBJ2-3, with 9 positions matching TRBD2. This CDR3 is built from 15 residues. V was pared by 0 bases and J by 8 bases, with 7 bases of the junction left unmatched. From germline, CDR1 is SGDLS and CDR2 YYNGEE. The chain's CDR3 is CASSVGGRAEGTQYF. CDR3 DNA sequence: TGTGCCAGCAGCGTAGGCGGGAGGGCCGAAGGTACGCAGTATTTT.

This rearrangement joins TRBV7-9 to TRBJ2-6; TRBD1 is a possible D gene (6 bases). V was clipped by 8 bases and J by 0 bases, with 17 bases between them. The CDR3 has 17 residues. The germline CDR1 and CDR2 sequences are SEHNR and FQNEAQ (reference sequence). CDR3 loop: CASPRWGPSSGANVLTF. The CDR3 bases are TGTGCCAGCCCTCGGTGGGGGCCGAGCTCTGGGGCCAACGTCCTGACTTTC.

CDR3 sequence (DNA): TGTGCCAGCAGCAACCTAAGACAGGGGAGTTGGAATGAGCAGTTCTTC. It yields the protein CASSNLRQGSWNEQFF. The chain joins TRBV21-1 to TRBJ2-1; the table's D gene call, TRBD1, was not cross checked with the DNA. TRBV21-1 counts as a pseudogene. The CDR3 contains 16 residues.

The chain recombines TRBV10-1 with TRBJ2-3, with 8 bases identical to TRBD2. V lost 0 bases to trimming and J lost 5 bases; unmatched junction nucleotides: 4. This CDR3 spans 15 amino acids. Looked up from germline, CDR1 is WNHNN and CDR2 is SYGVQD (reference sequence). CDR3 sequence: CASSESLAGRDTQYF. DNA for the CDR3: TGCGCCAGCAGTGAGTCGTTAGCGGGAAGAGATACGCAGTATTTT.

The CDR3 sequence: CASSLWGENTGELFF. CDR3 DNA sequence: TGCGCCAGCAGCTTGTGGGGCGAGAACACCGGGGAGCTGTTTTTT. The chain employs TRBV5-1 and TRBJ2-2, with a tentative D call TRBD1 (5 bases). This CDR3 is built from 15 residues. Germline V CDR1 and CDR2: SGHRS, YFSETQ. The germline V and J ends were trimmed by 1 base and 1 base, with 8 bases remaining between them.

V gene TRBV7-3 combines with J gene TRBJ2-5, with 7 nucleotides matching TRBD2. Germline lookup yields CDR1 SGHTA and CDR2 FQGTGA. J gave up 3 bases and V 3 bases, and 1 base lay outside the gene matches. This CDR3 is 13 amino acids long. CDR3 DNA: TGTGCCAGCAGCTTCGGACTAGAAGAGACCCAGTACTTC. Translated, it gives CASSFGLEETQYF.

This rearrangement joins TRBV6-5 to TRBJ2-7; 12 bases are shared with TRBD2. V lost 2 bases and J lost 4; bases outside the gene matches: 3. Germline CDR1 and CDR2: MNHEY and SVGAGI. CDR3 length: 15 amino acids. The CDR3 here is CASSYPTSGRYEQYF. The DNA of the CDR3 is TGTGCCAGCAGTTACCCGACTAGCGGGAGATACGAGCAGTACTTC.

The genes are TRBV27 and TRBJ2-2; 8 positions agree with TRBD1. The ends lost 3 bases at V and 8 bases at J; junction bases unmatched: 8. The V gene's germline CDR1 is MNHEY and CDR2 SMNVEV (reference sequence). The CDR3 runs to 15 residues. This CDR3 is CASSFGQGGGGELFF. The CDR3 DNA is TGTGCCAGCAGTTTTGGACAGGGAGGAGGGGGGGAGCTGTTTTTT.